One and the same sample provided the 8 T cell receptor beta chains below, sequenced in a study of T cells expressing NK-cell markers. TCRdb re-called the 5' RACE reads; one entry per CDR3 protein, DNA not given. Its table records fewer than 550,000 distinct CDR3 sequences. Sample: blood T cells: a sorted CD56 or NKG2C T cell subset, CD4+ or CD8+ T cells, or bulk PBMC T cells (not recorded which). The origin of the receptors is a woman aged 45-60 years in good health.

The chain recombines TRBV24-1 with TRBJ1-2; the TCRdb call, TRBD1, lacks DNA for checking. The CDR3 runs 14 residues. The V gene's germline CDR1 is KGHDR and CDR2 SFDVKD. CDR3 sequence: CATSDPLAGYGYTF.

CDR3 sequence: CATSPEAGINEQFF. The J gene is TRBJ2-1, the V gene TRBV15. Germline values: CDR1 LNHNV, CDR2 YYDKDF (reference sequence). This CDR3 is 14 amino acids long.

Here the CDR3 reads CASSQRESSYEQYF. The rearrangement uses TRBV6-5 and TRBJ2-7; TCRdb indicates TRBD2, and absent DNA this call remains unverified. This CDR3 comprises 14 residues. Germline V gene data show CDR1 as MNHEY and CDR2 as SVGAGI.

This CDR3 is CASSLGTATGELFF. The gene calls are TRBV5-1 and TRBJ2-2; TCRdb indicates TRBD1, and absent DNA this call remains unverified. This CDR3 comprises 14 residues. Germline CDR1 is SGHRS and CDR2 is YFSETQ.

The chain employs TRBV30 and TRBJ2-5. Per germline, CDR1 GTSNPN and CDR2 SVGIG (reference sequence). The CDR3 spans 14 residues. This CDR3 reads CAWSVVGVQETQYF.

The chain is built from TRBV5-1 and TRBJ2-7; the TRBD2 assignment by TCRdb is unverifiable without DNA. This CDR3 has 14 amino acids. The germline V gene encodes CDR1 SGHRS and CDR2 YFSETQ. CDR3 sequence: CASSKRTDPYEQYF.

The chain recombines TRBV12-3 or TRBV12-4 with TRBJ2-1; TCRdb's D gene call, TRBD1, goes unchecked for lack of DNA. This CDR3 has 14 amino acids. The CDR3 sequence is CASSFRGESSEQFF.

The J gene is TRBJ2-5, the V gene TRBV9; TCRdb calls TRBD2, which cannot be checked without DNA. The CDR3 length is 17 residues. The germline CDR1 and CDR2 sequences are SGDLS and YYNGEE. The CDR3 spells CASSPRSTSGRGETQYF. The variable domain in full, completed from reference TRBV9 and TRBJ2-5, reads DSGVTQTPKHLITATGQRVTLRCSPRSGDLSVYWYQQSLDQGLQFLIQYYNGEERAKGNILERFSAQQFPDLHSELNLSSLELGDSALYFCASSPRSTSGRGETQYFGPGTRLLVL.